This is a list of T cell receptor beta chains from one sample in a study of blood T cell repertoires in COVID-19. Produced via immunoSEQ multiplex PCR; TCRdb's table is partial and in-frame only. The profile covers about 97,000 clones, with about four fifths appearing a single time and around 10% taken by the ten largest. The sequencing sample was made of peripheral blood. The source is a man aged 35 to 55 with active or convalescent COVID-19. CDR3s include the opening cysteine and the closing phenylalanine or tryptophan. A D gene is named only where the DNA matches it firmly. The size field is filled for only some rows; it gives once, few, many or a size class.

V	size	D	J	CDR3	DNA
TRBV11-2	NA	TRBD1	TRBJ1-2	CASSLEATGEGYTF	TGTGCCAGCAGCTTAGAGGCCACAGGGGAAGGCTACACCTTC
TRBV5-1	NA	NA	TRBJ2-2	CASSSSGSGTGELFF	TGCGCCAGCAGCTCCTCCGGGAGTGGGACCGGGGAGCTGTTTTTT
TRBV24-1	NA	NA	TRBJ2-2	CATSDLQGSGELFF	TGTGCCACCAGTGATTTACAGGGATCCGGGGAGCTGTTTTTT
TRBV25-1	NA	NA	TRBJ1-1	CASSEVGSGEAFF	TGTGCCAGCAGTGAAGTCGGGTCGGGAGAAGCTTTCTTT
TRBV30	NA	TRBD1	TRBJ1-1	CAWSVCLWTGGLNTEAFF	TGTGCCTGGAGTGTATGTCTCTGGACAGGAGGGCTGAACACTGAAGCTTTCTTT
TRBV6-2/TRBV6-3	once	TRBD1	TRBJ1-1	CASSPRGAYTEAFF	TGTGCCAGCAGTCCCAGGGGGGCTTACACTGAAGCTTTCTTT
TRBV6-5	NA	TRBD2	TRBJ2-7	CASSYSSGGTYEQYF	TGTGCCAGCAGTTATAGCAGCGGGGGGACCTACGAGCAGTACTTC
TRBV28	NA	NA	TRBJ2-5	CASSPHSQETQYF	TGTGCCAGCAGTCCACATTCTCAGGAGACCCAGTACTTC
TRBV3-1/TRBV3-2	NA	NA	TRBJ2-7	CASSQGQTPYEQYF	TGTGCCAGCAGCCAAGGACAAACCCCCTACGAGCAGTACTTC
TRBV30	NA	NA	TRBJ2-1	CAWSAPDQVVQFF	TGTGCCTGGAGTGCGCCGGATCAGGTGGTGCAGTTCTTC
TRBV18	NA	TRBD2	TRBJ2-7	CASSPGSGGTYEQYF	TGTGCCAGCTCACCAGGTAGCGGGGGAACCTACGAGCAGTACTTC
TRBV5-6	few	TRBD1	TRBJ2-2	CASSSRDRVTGELFF	TGTGCCAGCAGCTCCCGGGACAGGGTGACCGGGGAGCTGTTTTTT
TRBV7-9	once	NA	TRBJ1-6	CASSLAGAENSPLHF	TGTGCCAGCAGCTTAGCTGGGGCGGAGAATTCACCCCTCCACTTT
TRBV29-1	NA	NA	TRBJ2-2	CSVRWYANTGELFF	TGCAGCGTTCGGTGGTATGCGAACACCGGGGAGCTGTTTTTT
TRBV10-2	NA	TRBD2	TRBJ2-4	CASSESTSGGALAKNIQYF	TGCGCCAGCAGTGAGTCGACTAGCGGGGGGGCTTTAGCCAAAAACATTCAGTACTTC
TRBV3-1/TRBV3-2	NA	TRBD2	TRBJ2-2	CASSFSGGANTGELFF	TGTGCCAGCAGCTTCAGCGGGGGGGCGAACACCGGGGAGCTGTTTTTT
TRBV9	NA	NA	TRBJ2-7	CASSSQGLVDEQYF	TGTGCCAGCAGCTCACAGGGATTAGTGGACGAGCAGTACTTC
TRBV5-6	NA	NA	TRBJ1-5	CASSLGQLNQPQHF	TGTGCCAGCAGCTTGGGACAGCTTAATCAGCCCCAGCATTTT
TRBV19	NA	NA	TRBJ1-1	CASRGRGNTEAFF	TGTGCCAGTAGGGGCAGGGGGAACACTGAAGCTTTCTTT
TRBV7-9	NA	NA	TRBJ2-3	CASSLASGSSTDTQYF	TGTGCCAGCAGCTTAGCCTCCGGGAGCTCAACAGATACGCAGTATTTT
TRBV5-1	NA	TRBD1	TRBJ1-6	CASREGTGEFGSPLHF	TGCGCCAGCAGAGAAGGAACAGGGGAATTCGGTTCACCCCTCCACTTT
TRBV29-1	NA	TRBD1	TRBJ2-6	CSASGTGGSSGANVLTF	TGCAGCGCATCCGGGACAGGGGGATCTTCTGGGGCCAACGTCCTGACTTTC
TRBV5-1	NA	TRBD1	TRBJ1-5	CASSIGTGYNQPQHF	TGCGCCAGCAGCATAGGGACAGGATACAATCAGCCCCAGCATTTT
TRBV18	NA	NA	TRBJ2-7	CASSPPSSYEQYF	TGTGCCAGCTCACCTCCCTCCTCCTACGAGCAGTACTTC
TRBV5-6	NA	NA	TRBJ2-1	CASSPNAGSSYNEQFF	TGTGCCAGCAGCCCGAACGCGGGGAGCTCCTACAATGAGCAGTTCTTC
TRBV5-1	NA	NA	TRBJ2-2	CASSLELIGNTGELFF	TGCGCCAGCAGCTTGGAGCTTATTGGGAACACCGGGGAGCTGTTTTTT
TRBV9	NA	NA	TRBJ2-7	CASSAGLITYEQYF	TGTGCCAGCAGCGCCGGACTTATTACCTACGAGCAGTACTTC
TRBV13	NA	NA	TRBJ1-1	CASSSTVMNTEAFF	TGTGCCAGCAGCTCGACAGTGATGAACACTGAAGCTTTCTTT
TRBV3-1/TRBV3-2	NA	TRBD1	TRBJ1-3	CASTLGQGQNTIYF	TGTGCCAGCACCCTCGGACAGGGTCAAAACACCATATATTTT
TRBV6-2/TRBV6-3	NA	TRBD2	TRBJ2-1	CASSGTSYNEQFF	TGTGCCAGCAGTGGGACTAGCTACAATGAGCAGTTCTTC